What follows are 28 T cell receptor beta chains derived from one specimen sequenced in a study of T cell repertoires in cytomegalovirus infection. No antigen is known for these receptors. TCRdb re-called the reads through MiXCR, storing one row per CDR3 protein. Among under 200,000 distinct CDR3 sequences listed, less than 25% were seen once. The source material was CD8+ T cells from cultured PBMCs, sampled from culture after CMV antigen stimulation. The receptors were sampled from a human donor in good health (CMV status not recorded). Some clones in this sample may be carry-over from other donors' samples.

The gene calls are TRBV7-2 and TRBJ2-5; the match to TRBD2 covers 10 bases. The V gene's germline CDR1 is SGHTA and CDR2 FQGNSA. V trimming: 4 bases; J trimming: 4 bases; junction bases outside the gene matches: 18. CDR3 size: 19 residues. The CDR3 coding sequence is TGTGCCAGCAGCTCTATCCATAGCGGGGGGCTTTCAGAAAGAGAGACCCAGTACTTC. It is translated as CASSSIHSGGLSERETQYF. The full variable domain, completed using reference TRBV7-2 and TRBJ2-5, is GAGVSQSPSNKVTEKGKDVELRCDPISGHTALYWYRQSLGQGLEFLIYFQGNSAPDKSGLPSDRFSAERTGGSVSTLTIQRTQQEDSAVYLCASSSIHSGGLSERETQYFGPGTRLLVL.

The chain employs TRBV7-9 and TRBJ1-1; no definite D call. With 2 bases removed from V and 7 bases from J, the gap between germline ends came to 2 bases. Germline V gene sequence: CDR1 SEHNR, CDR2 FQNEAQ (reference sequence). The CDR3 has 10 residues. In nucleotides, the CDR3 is TGTGCCAGCAGCTTAATTGAAGCTTTCTTT. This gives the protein CASSLIEAFF.

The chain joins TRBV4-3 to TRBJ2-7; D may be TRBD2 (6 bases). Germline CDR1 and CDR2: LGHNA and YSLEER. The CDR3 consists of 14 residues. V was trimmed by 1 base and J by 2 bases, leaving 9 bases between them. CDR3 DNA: TGCGCCAGCAGCCAAGTGGAGGGAACCTACGAGCAGTACTTC. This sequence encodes CASSQVEGTYEQYF.

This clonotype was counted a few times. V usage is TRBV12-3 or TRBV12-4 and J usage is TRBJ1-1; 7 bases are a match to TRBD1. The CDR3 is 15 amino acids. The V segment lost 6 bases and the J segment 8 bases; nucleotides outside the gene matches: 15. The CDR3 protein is CASSLPTTGAPEAFF. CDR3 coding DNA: TGTGCCAGCAGCTTGCCCACAACAGGGGCGCCGGAAGCTTTCTTT.

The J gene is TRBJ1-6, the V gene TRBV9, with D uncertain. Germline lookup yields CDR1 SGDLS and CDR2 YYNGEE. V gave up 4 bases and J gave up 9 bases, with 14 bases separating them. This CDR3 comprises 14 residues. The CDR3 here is CASSYGPSASPLHF. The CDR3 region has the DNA TGTGCCAGCAGCTACGGGCCTTCAGCTTCACCCCTCCACTTT.

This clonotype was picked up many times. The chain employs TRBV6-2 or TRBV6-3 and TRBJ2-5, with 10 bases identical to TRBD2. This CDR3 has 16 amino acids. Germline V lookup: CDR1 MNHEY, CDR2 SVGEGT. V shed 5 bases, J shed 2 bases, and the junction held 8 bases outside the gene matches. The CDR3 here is CASSPLAGSRQETQYF. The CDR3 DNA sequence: TGTGCCAGCAGTCCACTAGCGGGGAGTCGTCAAGAGACCCAGTACTTC.

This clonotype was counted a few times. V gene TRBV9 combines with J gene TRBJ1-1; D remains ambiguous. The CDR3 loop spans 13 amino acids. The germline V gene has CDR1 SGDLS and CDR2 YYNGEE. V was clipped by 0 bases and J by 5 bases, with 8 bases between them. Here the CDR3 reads CASSVEGETEAFF. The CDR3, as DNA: TGTGCCAGCAGCGTAGAAGGCGAAACTGAAGCTTTCTTT.

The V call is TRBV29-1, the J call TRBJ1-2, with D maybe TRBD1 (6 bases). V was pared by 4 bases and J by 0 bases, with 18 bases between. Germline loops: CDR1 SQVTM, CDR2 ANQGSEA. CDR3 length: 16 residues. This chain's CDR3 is CSVGGYQGLANYGYTF. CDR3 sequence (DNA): TGCAGCGTTGGGGGTTACCAGGGGCTTGCTAACTATGGCTACACCTTC.

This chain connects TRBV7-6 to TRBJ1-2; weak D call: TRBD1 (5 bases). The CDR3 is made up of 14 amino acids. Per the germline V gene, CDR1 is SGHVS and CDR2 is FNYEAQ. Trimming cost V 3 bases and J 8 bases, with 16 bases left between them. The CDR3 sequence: CASSLWGGDGGYTF. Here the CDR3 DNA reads TGTGCCAGCAGCTTGTGGGGGGGAGACGGCGGCTACACCTTC. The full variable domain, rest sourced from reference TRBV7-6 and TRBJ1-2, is GAGVSQSPRYKVTKRGQDVALRCDPISGHVSLYWYRQALGQGPEFLTYFNYEAQQDKSGLPNDRFSAERPEGSISTLTIQRTEQRDSAMYRCASSLWGGDGGYTFGSGTRLTVV.

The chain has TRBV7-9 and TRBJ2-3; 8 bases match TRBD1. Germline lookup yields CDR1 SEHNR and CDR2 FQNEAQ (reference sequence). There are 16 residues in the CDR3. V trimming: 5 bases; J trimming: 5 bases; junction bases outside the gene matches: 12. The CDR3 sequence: CASSPRTGKVEDTQYF. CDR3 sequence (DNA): TGTGCCAGCAGCCCACGGACAGGGAAAGTAGAAGATACGCAGTATTTT.

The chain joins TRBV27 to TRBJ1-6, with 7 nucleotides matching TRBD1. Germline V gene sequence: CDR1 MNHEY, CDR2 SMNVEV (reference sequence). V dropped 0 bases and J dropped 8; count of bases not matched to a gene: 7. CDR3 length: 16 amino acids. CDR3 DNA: TGTGCCAGCAGTTTATCTAGGACAGGTCTTTATTCACCCCTCCACTTT. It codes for CASSLSRTGLYSPLHF.

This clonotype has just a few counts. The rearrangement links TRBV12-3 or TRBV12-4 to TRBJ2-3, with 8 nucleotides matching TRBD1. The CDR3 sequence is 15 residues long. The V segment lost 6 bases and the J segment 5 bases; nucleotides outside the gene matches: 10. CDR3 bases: TGTGCCAGCAGGTTGACAGGGGCACTGGTAGATACGCAGTATTTT. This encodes CASRLTGALVDTQYF.

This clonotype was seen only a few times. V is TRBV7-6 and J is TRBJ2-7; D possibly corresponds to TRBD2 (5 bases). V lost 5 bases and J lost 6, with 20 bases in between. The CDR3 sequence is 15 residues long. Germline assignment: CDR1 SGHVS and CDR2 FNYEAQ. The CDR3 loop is CASSPKASLGSEQYF. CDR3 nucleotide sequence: TGTGCCAGCAGCCCGAAGGCTTCTTTGGGGAGCGAGCAGTACTTC.

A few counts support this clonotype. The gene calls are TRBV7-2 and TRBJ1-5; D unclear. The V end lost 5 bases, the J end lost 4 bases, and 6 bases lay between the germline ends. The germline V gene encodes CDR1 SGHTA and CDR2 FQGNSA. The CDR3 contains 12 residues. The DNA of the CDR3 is TGTGCCAGCAGCCAACCGAATCAGCCCCAGCATTTT. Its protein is CASSQPNQPQHF.

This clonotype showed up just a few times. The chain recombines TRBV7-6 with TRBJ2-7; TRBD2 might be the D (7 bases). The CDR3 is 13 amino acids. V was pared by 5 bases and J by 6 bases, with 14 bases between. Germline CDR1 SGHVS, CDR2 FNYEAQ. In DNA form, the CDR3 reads TGTGCCAGCAGCGTAATCGGGGGGCCCGAGCAGTACTTC. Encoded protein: CASSVIGGPEQYF.

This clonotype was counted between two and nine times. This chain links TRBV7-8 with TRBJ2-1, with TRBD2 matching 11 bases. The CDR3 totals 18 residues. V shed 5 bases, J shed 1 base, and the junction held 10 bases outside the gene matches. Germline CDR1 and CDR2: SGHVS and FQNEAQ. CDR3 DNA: TGTGCCAGCAGCCAACTAGCGGGGGTAATGATTTCCTACAATGAGCAGTTCTTC. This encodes CASSQLAGVMISYNEQFF.

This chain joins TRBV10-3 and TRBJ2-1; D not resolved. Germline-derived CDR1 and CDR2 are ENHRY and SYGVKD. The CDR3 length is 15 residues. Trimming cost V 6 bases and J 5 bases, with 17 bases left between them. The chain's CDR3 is CAISRLGKGDNEQFF. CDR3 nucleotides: TGTGCCATCAGCCGTCTTGGGAAGGGTGACAATGAGCAGTTCTTC.

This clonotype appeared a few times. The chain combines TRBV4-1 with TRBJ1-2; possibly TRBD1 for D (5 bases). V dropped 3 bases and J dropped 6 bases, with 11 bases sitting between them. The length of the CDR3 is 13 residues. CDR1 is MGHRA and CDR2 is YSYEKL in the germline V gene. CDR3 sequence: CASSQGTPDGYTF. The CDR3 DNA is TGCGCCAGCAGCCAGGGGACGCCCGATGGCTACACCTTC.

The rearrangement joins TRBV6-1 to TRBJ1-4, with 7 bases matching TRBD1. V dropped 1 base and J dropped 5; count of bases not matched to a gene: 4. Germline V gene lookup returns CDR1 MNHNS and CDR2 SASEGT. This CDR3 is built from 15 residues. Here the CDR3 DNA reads TGTGCCAGCAGTGAAGGGGGACAGCGGAATGAAAAACTGTTTTTT. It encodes CASSEGGQRNEKLFF.

CDR3: CAISATDRGLGYTF. The CDR3 coding sequence is TGTGCCATCAGTGCCACGGACAGGGGGCTCGGCTACACCTTC. This rearrangement joins TRBV10-3 to TRBJ1-2; the match to TRBD1 covers 11 bases. The ends lost 4 bases at V and 8 bases at J; junction bases unmatched: 6. The CDR3 length is 14 residues. Germline V gene lookup returns CDR1 ENHRY and CDR2 SYGVKD.

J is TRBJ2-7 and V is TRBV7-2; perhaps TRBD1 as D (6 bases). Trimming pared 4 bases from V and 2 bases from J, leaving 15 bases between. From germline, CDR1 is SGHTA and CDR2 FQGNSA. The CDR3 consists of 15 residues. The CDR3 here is CASSSLTTGTYEQYF. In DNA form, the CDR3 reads TGTGCCAGCAGCTCACTCACGACAGGAACCTACGAGCAGTACTTC.

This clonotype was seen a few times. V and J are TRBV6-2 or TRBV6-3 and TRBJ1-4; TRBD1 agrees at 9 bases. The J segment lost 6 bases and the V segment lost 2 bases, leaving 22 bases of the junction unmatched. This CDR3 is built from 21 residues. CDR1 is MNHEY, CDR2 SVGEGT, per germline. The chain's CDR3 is CASSYEFISDRGAGEDEKLFF. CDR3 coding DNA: TGTGCCAGCAGTTACGAATTCATCTCGGACAGGGGCGCAGGGGAGGATGAAAAACTGTTTTTT.

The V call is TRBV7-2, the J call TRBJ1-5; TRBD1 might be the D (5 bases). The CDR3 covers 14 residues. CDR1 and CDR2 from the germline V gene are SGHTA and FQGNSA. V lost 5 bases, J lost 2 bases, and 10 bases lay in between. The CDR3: CASSLRDGNQPQHF. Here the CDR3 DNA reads TGTGCCAGCAGCCTCCGGGACGGCAATCAGCCCCAGCATTTT. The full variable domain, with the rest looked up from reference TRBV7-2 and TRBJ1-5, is GAGVSQSPSNKVTEKGKDVELRCDPISGHTALYWYRQSLGQGLEFLIYFQGNSAPDKSGLPSDRFSAERTGGSVSTLTIQRTQQEDSAVYLCASSLRDGNQPQHFGDGTRLSIL.

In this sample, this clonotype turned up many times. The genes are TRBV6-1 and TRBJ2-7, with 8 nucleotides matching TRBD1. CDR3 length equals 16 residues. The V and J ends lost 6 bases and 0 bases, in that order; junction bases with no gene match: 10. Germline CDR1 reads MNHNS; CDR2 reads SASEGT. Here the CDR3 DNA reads TGTGCCAGCAGCGATACAGGGGGTGGATTCTCCTACGAGCAGTACTTC. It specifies CASSDTGGGFSYEQYF.

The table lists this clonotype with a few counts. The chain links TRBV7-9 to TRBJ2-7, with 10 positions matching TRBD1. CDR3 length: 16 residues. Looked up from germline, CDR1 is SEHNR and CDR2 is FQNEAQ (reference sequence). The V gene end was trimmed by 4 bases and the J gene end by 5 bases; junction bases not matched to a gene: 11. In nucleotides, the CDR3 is TGTGCCAGCAGCTACCCCGGGACAGGGGATGGGAACGAGCAGTACTTC. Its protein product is CASSYPGTGDGNEQYF.

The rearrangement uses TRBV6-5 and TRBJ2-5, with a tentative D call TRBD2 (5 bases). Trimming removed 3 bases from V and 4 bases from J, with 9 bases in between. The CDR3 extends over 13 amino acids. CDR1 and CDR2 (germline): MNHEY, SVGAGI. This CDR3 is CASSYGRLETQYF. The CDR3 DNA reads TGTGCCAGCAGTTATGGGAGATTAGAGACCCAGTACTTC.

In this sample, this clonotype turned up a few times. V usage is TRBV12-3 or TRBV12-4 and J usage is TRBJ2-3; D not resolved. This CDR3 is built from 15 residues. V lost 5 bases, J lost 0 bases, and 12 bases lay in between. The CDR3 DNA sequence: TGTGCCAGCAGTCCACCTCCCACTAGCACAGATACGCAGTATTTT. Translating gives CASSPPPTSTDTQYF.

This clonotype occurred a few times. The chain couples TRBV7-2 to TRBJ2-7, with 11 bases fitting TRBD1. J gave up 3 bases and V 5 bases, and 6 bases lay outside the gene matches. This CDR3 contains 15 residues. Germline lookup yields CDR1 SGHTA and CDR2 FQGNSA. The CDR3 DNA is TGTGCCAGCAGCCCTAGGGACAGGGGGTACTACGAGCAGTACTTC. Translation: CASSPRDRGYYEQYF. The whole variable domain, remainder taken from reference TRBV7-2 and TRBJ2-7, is GAGVSQSPSNKVTEKGKDVELRCDPISGHTALYWYRQSLGQGLEFLIYFQGNSAPDKSGLPSDRFSAERTGGSVSTLTIQRTQQEDSAVYLCASSPRDRGYYEQYFGPGTRLTVT.